Each of the 15 T cell receptor beta chains below was sequenced from the same sample in a study of OX40 agonist ivuxolimab in advanced cancers. Sequencing was performed with immunoSEQ multiplex PCR; in TCRdb, only in-frame clones are kept and a portion is missing. This table has approximately 64,000 clones, 88% appearing once. Material: CD4+ or CD8+ T cells sorted from blood, obtained in a trial of the OX40 agonist ivuxolimab. Every receptor here comes from an adult with an advanced solid tumor such as melanoma, head and neck, liver or kidney cancer.

This clone was seen a single time. The chain recombines TRBV28 with TRBJ1-2; 9 bases are shared with TRBD1. The CDR3 runs 15 residues. Losses at the gene ends were 4 bases for V and 2 bases for J; bases not matched to a gene: 5. CDR1 is MDHEN, CDR2 SYDVKM, per germline. CDR3 residues: CASSSSGQGNYGYTF. CDR3 sequence (DNA): TGTGCCAGCAGTTCCTCCGGACAGGGGAACTATGGCTACACCTTC.

V usage is TRBV5-5 and J usage is TRBJ1-2; possible D gene TRBD1, 5 bases. The CDR3 length is 15 residues. Germline CDR1 reads SGHKS; CDR2 reads YYEKEE (reference sequence). Trimming cost V 1 base and J 4 bases, with 14 bases left between them. The CDR3 protein is CASSLRAGQGYGYTF. The CDR3 coding sequence is TGTGCCAGCAGCTTGAGGGCAGGGCAGGGCTATGGCTACACCTTC.

The chain joins TRBV5-5 to TRBJ1-1; D ambiguous. This CDR3 comprises 15 residues. Trimming removed 4 bases at V and 5 bases at J, with 18 bases between. The germline V gene encodes CDR1 SGHKS and CDR2 YYEKEE (reference sequence). The CDR3 DNA sequence: TGTGCCAGCAGCACAGAAAAGGTTAGCGGGACTGAAGCTTTCTTT. Amino acid sequence: CASSTEKVSGTEAFF.

The chain carries TRBV15 and TRBJ1-5, with D perhaps matching TRBD1 (5 bases). CDR1 is LNHNV and CDR2 is YYDKDF in the germline V gene (reference sequence). The CDR3 is 12 residues long. V was clipped by 9 bases and J by 9 bases, with 15 bases between them. The CDR3 DNA reads as TGTGCCACTGCCAAGGGGACGTCGCCCCAGCATTTT. Translating it yields CATAKGTSPQHF.

The V call is TRBV18, the J call TRBJ2-1; 15 bases match TRBD2. J lost 6 bases, V lost 4 bases, and 7 bases had no gene match. The CDR3 sequence is 17 residues long. Germline CDR1 is KGHSH and CDR2 is LQKENI. The CDR3 is CASSQRGLAGGGNEQFF. Here the CDR3 DNA reads TGTGCCAGCTCACAAAGGGGACTAGCGGGAGGAGGCAATGAGCAGTTCTTC.

This clone was counted between two and nine times. This rearrangement joins TRBV4-1 to TRBJ1-2, with 8 positions matching TRBD1. With V trimmed by 1 base and J by 4 bases, 2 bases remained unmatched. Germline CDR1 is MGHRA and CDR2 is YSYEKL. The CDR3 loop spans 14 amino acids. CDR3 nucleotide sequence: TGCGCCAGCAGCCAAGGGACAGGGATCTATGGCTACACCTTC. Encoded protein: CASSQGTGIYGYTF.

With regard to this clone: Other DNA sequences from this sample encode an identical CDR3 as well. V and J are TRBV6-5 and TRBJ2-7; 9 bases fit TRBD2. The CDR3 has 14 amino acids. The V gene's germline CDR1 is MNHEY and CDR2 SVGAGI. J gave up 2 bases and V 9 bases, and 8 bases lay outside the gene matches. The CDR3 is CASRGTSPTYEQYF. The DNA for the CDR3 is TGTGCCAGTAGGGGGACTAGCCCTACCTACGAGCAGTACTTC.

The chain combines TRBV9 with TRBJ2-3, with 10 bases matching TRBD2. The CDR3 has 17 amino acids. The V segment lost 0 bases and the J segment 1 base; nucleotides outside the gene matches: 5. Germline CDR1 and CDR2: SGDLS and YYNGEE. Here the CDR3 reads CASSVEGGLAGTDTQYF. The CDR3 DNA follows: TGTGCCAGCAGCGTAGAGGGAGGACTAGCGGGCACAGATACGCAGTATTTT.

The rearrangement uses TRBV18 and TRBJ1-2; no clear D. The germline V gene has CDR1 KGHSH and CDR2 LQKENI. Trimming pared 2 bases from V and 0 bases from J, leaving 13 bases between. CDR3 length equals 16 residues. CDR3 protein: CASSPNISASNYGYTF. In DNA, the CDR3 is TGTGCCAGCTCACCAAATATTTCAGCTTCTAACTATGGCTACACCTTC.

This CDR3 is CASSRDGDTEAFF. The CDR3 region has the DNA TGTGCCAGCAGTCGGGACGGCGACACTGAAGCTTTCTTT. The gene calls are TRBV27 and TRBJ1-1, with D possibly TRBD1 on 5 matching bases. The CDR3 extends over 13 amino acids. CDR1 MNHEY and CDR2 SMNVEV come from the germline V gene (reference sequence). V was cut by 5 bases and J by 3 bases, with 10 bases left in between.

The chain combines TRBV28 with TRBJ2-7, with D tentatively TRBD2 (6 bases). From germline, CDR1 is MDHEN and CDR2 SYDVKM. The length of the CDR3 is 15 residues. V lost 5 bases and J lost 0, with 14 bases in between. For the CDR3, the DNA is TGTGCCAGCAGTCCACTAGCTGACAGCTCCTACGAGCAGTACTTC. This encodes CASSPLADSSYEQYF.

The rearrangement links TRBV5-1 to TRBJ2-5; 7 bases align to TRBD2. Germline assignment: CDR1 SGHRS and CDR2 YFSETQ. Trimming took 5 bases from V and 4 from J; bases not matched to a gene: 8. The CDR3 contains 14 residues. The CDR3 nucleotides are TGCGCCAGCAGTTGGGCGGGAGTGGCAGAGACCCAGTACTTC. This encodes CASSWAGVAETQYF.

V usage is TRBV9 and J usage is TRBJ2-2; no clear D. The CDR3 is 14 amino acids. V was cut by 3 bases and J by 7 bases, with 13 bases left in between. Germline assignment: CDR1 SGDLS and CDR2 YYNGEE. The CDR3 loop is CASSALGWSGELFF. CDR3 sequence (DNA): TGTGCCAGCAGCGCCTTGGGATGGAGCGGGGAGCTGTTTTTT.

The chain links TRBV19 to TRBJ1-1; D might be TRBD1 (6 bases). The CDR3 covers 14 residues. Germline V gives CDR1 LNHDA, CDR2 SQIVND (reference sequence). V dropped 5 bases and J dropped 1 base, with 11 bases sitting between them. CDR3 sequence (DNA): TGTGCCAGTAGTCCCAGGGGTTGGAACACTGAAGCTTTCTTT. It is translated as CASSPRGWNTEAFF.

The rearrangement links TRBV6-1 to TRBJ1-6, with D uncertain. V shed 6 bases and J shed 7 bases, with 13 bases lying between them. The CDR3 runs 14 residues. Germline lookup yields CDR1 MNHNS and CDR2 SASEGT. In DNA form, the CDR3 reads TGTGCCAGCAGCCCCGAAACAAACAATTCACCCCTCCACTTT. Translation: CASSPETNNSPLHF.